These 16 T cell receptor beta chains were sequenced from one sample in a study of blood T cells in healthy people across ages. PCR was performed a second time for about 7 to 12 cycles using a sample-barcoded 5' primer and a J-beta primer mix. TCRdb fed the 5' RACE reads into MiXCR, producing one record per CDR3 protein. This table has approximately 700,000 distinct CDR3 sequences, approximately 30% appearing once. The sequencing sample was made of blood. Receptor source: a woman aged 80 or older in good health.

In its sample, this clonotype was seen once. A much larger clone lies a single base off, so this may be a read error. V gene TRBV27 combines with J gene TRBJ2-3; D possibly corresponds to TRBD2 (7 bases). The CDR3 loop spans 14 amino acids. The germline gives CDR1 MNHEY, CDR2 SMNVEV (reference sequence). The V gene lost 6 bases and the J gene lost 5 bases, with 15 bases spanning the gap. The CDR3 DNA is TGTGCCAGCAGCACAGGGTGGGAGGGAGATACGCAGTATTTT. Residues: CASSTGWEGDTQYF.

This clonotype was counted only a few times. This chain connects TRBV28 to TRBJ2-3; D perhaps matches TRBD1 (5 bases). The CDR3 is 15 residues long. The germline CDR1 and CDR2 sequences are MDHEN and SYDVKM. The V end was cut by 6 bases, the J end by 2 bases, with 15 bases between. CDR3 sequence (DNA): TGTGCCAGCAGGACAGCCCTAATATACACAGATACGCAGTATTTT. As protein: CASRTALIYTDTQYF.

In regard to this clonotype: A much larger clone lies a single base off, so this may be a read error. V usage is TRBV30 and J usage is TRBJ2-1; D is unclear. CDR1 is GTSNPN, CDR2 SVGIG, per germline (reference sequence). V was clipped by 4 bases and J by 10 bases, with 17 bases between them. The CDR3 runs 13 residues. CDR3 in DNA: TGTGCCTGGACTCAAAACCTGGATAGGGAGCAGTTCTTC. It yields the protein CAWTQNLDREQFF.

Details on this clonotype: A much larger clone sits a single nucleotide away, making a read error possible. CDR3 region: CASRMSGGAYNEQYF. In nucleotides, the CDR3 is TGTGCCAGCAGGATGAGCGGGGGGGCCTACAATGAGCAGTACTTC. The gene calls are TRBV6-1 and TRBJ2-5; 10 bases match TRBD2. CDR1 MNHNS and CDR2 SASEGT come from the germline V gene. This CDR3 region has 15 residues. Trimming cost V 6 bases and J 11 bases; bases outside gene matches: 15.

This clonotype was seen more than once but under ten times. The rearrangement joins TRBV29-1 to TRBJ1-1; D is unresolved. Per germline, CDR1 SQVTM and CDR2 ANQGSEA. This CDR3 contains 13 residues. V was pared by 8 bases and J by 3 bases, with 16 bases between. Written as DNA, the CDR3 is TGCAGCCTTGGAAGCGGGCTCGACACTGAAGCTTTCTTT. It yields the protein CSLGSGLDTEAFF.

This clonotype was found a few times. The CDR3 coding sequence is TGTGCCAGCAGCTTATTACCCCACAGAAACACTGAAGCTTTCTTT. It translates to CASSLLPHRNTEAFF. This rearrangement joins TRBV7-2 to TRBJ1-1; no definite D call. The CDR3 is made up of 15 amino acids. CDR1 and CDR2 from the germline V gene are SGHTA and FQGNSA. The V end lost 2 bases, the J end lost 2 bases, and 12 bases lay between the germline ends.

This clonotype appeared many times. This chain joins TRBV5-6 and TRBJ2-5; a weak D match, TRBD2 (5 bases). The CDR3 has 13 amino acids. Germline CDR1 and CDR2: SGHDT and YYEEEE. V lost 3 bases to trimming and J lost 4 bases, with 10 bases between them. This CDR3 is CASSYAAGETQYF. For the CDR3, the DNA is TGTGCCAGCAGCTATGCCGCGGGAGAGACCCAGTACTTC.

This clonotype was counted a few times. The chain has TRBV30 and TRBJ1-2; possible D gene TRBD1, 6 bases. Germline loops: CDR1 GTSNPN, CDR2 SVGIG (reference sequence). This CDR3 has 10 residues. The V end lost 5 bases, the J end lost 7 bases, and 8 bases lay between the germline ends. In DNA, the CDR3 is TGTGCCTGGGACAGGCCTGGCTACACCTTC. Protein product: CAWDRPGYTF.

The CDR3 DNA reads TGTGCCAGCAGTTCCGGGACAGGGTTTCTCAATGAGCAGTTCTTC. Its protein is CASSSGTGFLNEQFF. This rearrangement joins TRBV5-6 to TRBJ2-1; 9 nucleotides line up with TRBD1. CDR3 length: 15 amino acids. Losses at the gene ends were 5 bases for V and 6 bases for J; bases not matched to a gene: 9. Per the germline V gene, CDR1 is SGHDT and CDR2 is YYEEEE.

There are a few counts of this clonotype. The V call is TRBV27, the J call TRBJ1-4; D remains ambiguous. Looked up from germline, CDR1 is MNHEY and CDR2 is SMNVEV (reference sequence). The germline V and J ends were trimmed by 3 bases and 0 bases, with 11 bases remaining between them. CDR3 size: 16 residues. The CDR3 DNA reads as TGTGCCAGCAGTTTTTACGGCTATGCAACTAATGAAAAACTGTTTTTT. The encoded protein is CASSFYGYATNEKLFF.

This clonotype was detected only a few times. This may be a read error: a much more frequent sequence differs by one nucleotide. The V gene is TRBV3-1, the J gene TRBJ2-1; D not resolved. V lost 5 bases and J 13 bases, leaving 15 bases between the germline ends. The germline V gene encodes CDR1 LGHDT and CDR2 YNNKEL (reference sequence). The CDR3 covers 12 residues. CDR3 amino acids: CASSALSETQFF. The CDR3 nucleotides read TGTGCCAGCAGCGCACTCAGTGAGACCCAGTTCTTC.

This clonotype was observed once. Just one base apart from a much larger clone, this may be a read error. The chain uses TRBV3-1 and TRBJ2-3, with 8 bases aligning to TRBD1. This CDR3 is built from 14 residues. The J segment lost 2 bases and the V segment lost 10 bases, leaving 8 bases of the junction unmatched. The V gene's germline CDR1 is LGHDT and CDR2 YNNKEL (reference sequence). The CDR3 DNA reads TGTGCCAACACCCACAGGGGGAACACAGATACGCAGTATTTT. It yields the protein CANTHRGNTDTQYF.

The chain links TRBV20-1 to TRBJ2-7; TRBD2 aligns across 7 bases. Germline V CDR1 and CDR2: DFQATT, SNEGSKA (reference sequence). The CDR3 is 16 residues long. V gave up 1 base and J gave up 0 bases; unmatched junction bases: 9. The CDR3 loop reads CSARGGERGNSYEQYF. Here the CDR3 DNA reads TGCAGTGCTAGAGGAGGGGAGCGGGGCAACTCCTACGAGCAGTACTTC.

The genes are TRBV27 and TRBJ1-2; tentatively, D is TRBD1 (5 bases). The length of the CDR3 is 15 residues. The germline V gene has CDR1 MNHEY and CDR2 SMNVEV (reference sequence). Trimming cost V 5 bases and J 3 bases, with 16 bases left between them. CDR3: CASSAIRGRDYGYTF. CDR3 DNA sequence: TGTGCCAGCAGTGCTATCCGGGGGAGGGACTATGGCTACACCTTC.

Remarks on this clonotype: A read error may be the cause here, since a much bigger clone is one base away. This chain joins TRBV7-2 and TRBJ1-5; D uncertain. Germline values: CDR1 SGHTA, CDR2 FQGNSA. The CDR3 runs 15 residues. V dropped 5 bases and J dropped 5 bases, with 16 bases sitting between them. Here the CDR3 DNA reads TGTGCCAGCAGCCCAACGGTGGGAAGCGATCAGCCCCAGCATTTT. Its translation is CASSPTVGSDQPQHF.

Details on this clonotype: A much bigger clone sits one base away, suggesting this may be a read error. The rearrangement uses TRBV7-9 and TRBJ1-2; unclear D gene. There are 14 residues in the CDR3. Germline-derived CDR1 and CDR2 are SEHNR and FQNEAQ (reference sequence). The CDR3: CASSADGPNYGHTF. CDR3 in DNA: TGTGCCAGCAGCGCGGACGGTCCTAACTATGGCCACACCTTC.